This T cell receptor beta chain stems from a study of regulatory T cells in long-lasting Graves disease. Overall study findings and caveats: Sampling was limited to peripheral blood rather than thyroid tissue.

Specified time point: newly diagnosed GD, antithyroid drugs for less than 3 months. After RNA was extracted from PBMCs, the TCR library was made from it. The ends lost 7 bases at V and 2 bases at J; junction bases unmatched: 8. The CDR3 runs 15 residues. Libraries of TCR beta came from iRepertoire HTBI primers plus Arm-PCR of CDR3 regions. Via MiXCR, TCRdb re-called the multiplex PCR reads, giving one row per CDR3 protein. Counted here are around 450,000 distinct CDR3 sequences, roughly 16% occurring once; the ten biggest clones make up approximately 12%. As to this clonotype: Its specificity is unknown.

These data also featured in a second study, about T cells in Graves' hyperthyroidism and ophthalmopathy.

This TCR came from a middle-aged man with Graves disease. Sequencing used peripheral blood mononuclear cells (PBMCs), obtained at new diagnosis, from a patient treated with antithyroid drugs. This sequence joins TRBV12-3 or TRBV12-4 and TRBJ2-7; 10 positions match TRBD2. The CDR3 sequence: CASTPGLALAYEQYF. CDR3 in DNA: TGTGCCAGCACCCCGGGACTAGCGTTAGCCTACGAGCAGTACTTC.